This TCR beta chain was sequenced for a study of cytomegalovirus exposure and HLA in healthy donors. With regard to this clone: Antigen specificity is unknown.

Whole-study results and caveats: Later analysis demonstrated an association between a missense DCLRE1C variant and TCR beta V- and J-gene trimming.

With 0 bases removed from V and 8 bases from J, the gap between germline ends came to 11 bases. The CDR3 runs 15 residues. Germline CDR1 is LGHNA and CDR2 is YNFKEQ. PCR primers comprised 60 Vbeta and 13 Jbeta primers. The table came from immunoSEQ multiplex PCR; TCRdb's copy has only in-frame clones and leaves some out. The sample holds 93,000 or so clones. All the people who gave samples were healthy bone marrow donors. The TCR comes from a man between 35 and 55 years old in good health and CMV-seronegative. V gene TRBV4-2 combines with J gene TRBJ1-6; tentatively, D is TRBD1 (5 bases). Material: PBMCs. The CDR3 spells CASSQDRGGHSPLHF. The CDR3 DNA sequence: TGTGCCAGCAGCCAAGACCGGGGGGGTCATTCACCCCTCCACTTT.